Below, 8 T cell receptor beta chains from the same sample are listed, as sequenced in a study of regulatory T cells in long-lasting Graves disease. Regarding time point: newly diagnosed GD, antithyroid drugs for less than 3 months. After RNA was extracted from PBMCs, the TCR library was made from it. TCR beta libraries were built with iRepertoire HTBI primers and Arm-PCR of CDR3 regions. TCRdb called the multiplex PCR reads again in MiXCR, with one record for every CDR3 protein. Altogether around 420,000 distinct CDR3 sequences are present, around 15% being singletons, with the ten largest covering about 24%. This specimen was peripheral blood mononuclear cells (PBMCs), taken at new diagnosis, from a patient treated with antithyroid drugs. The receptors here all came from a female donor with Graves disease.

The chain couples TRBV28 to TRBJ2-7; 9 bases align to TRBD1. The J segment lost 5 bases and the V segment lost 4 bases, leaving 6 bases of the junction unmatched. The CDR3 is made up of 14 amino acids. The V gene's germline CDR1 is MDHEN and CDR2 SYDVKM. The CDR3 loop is CASSSPGTGNEQYF. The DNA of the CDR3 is TGTGCCAGCAGTTCCCCCGGGACAGGGAACGAGCAGTACTTC.

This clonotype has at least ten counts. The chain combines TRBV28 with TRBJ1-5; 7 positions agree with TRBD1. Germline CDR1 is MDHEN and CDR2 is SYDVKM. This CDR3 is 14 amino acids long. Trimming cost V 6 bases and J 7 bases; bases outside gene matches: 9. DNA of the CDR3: TGTGCCAGCAGCCCCGACAGGGCCGACCAGCCCCAGCATTTT. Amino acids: CASSPDRADQPQHF.

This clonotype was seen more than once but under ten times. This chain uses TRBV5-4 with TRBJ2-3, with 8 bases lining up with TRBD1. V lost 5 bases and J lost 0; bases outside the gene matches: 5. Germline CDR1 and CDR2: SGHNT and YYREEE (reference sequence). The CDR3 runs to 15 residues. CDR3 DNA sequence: TGTGCCAGCAGGCTGGGACAGGTTAGCACAGATACGCAGTATTTT. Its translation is CASRLGQVSTDTQYF. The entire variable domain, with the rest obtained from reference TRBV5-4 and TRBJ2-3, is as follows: ETGVTQSPTHLIKTRGQQVTLRCSSQSGHNTVSWYQQALGQGPQFIFQYYREEENGRGNFPPRFSGLQFPNYSSELNVNALELDDSALYLCASRLGQVSTDTQYFGPGTRLTVL.

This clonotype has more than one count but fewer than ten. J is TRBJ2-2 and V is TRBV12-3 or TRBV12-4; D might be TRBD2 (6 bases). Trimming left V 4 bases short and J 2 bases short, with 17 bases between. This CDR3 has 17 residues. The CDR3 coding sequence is TGTGCCAGCAGTTCCCCGCGGGACGGAGATAACACCGGGGAGCTGTTTTTT. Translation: CASSSPRDGDNTGELFF.

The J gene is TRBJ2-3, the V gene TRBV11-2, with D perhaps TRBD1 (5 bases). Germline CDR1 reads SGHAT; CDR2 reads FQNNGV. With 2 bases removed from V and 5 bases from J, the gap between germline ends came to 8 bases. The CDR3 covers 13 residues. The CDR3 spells CASSLKGEDTQYF. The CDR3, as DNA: TGTGCCAGCAGCTTAAAAGGGGAAGATACGCAGTATTTT.

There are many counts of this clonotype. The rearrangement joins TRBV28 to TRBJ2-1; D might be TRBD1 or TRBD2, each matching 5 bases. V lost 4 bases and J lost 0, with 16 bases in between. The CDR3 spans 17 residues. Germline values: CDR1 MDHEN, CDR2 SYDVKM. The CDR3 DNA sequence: TGTGCCAGCAGTTGGCCCCGGGACGGCAGCTCCTACAATGAGCAGTTCTTC. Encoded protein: CASSWPRDGSSYNEQFF. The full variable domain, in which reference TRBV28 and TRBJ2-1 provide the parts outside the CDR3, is DVKVTQSSRYLVKRTGEKVFLECVQDMDHENMFWYRQDPGLGLRLIYFSYDVKMKEKGDIPEGYSVSREKKERFSLILESASTNQTSMYLCASSWPRDGSSYNEQFFGPGTRLTVL.

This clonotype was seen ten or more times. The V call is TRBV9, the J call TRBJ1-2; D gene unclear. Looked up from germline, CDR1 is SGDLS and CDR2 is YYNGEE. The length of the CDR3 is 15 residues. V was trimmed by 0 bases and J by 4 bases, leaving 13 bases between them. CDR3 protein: CASSVDLWGGYGYTF. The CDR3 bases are TGTGCCAGCAGCGTAGACCTTTGGGGTGGCTATGGCTACACCTTC. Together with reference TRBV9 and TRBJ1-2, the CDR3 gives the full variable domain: DSGVTQTPKHLITATGQRVTLRCSPRSGDLSVYWYQQSLDQGLQFLIQYYNGEERAKGNILERFSAQQFPDLHSELNLSSLELGDSALYFCASSVDLWGGYGYTFGSGTRLTVV.

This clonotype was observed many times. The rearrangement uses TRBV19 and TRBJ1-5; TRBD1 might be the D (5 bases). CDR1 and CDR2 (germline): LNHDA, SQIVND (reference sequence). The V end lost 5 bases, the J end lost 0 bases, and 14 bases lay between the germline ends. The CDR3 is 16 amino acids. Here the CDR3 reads CASSGTTVYSNQPQHF. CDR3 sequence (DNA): TGTGCCAGTAGTGGAACGACAGTTTATAGCAATCAGCCCCAGCATTTT.